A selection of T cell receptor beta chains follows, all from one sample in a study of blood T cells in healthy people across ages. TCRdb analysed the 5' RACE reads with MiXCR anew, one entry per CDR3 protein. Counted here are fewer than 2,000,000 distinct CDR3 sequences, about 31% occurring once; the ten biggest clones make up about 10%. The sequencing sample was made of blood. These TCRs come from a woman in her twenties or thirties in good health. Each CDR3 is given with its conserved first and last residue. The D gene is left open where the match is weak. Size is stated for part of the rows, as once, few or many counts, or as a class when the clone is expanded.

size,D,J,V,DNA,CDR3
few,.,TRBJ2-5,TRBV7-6,TGTGCCAGCAGCTTATCCCCTCGCCCCCTCCAAGAGACCCAGTACTTC,CASSLSPRPLQETQYF
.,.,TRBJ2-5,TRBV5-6,TGTGCCAGCAGCTTGGGGGGCCTTCTGGGGTACCAAGGGACCCAGTACTTC,CASSLGGLLGYQGTQYF
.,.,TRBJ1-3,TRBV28,TGTGCCAGTACGGAGAAGGGAAACACCATATATTTT,CASTEKGNTIYF
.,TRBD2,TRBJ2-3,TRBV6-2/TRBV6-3,TGTGCCAGCAGTTACGCCCTCCCAGCGGGGGGAAGGACAGATACGCAGTATTTT,CASSYALPAGGRTDTQYF
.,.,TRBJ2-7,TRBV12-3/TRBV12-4,TGTGCCAGCAGTCAACAGTTGGCCTACGAGCAGTACTTC,CASSQQLAYEQYF
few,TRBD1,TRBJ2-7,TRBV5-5,TGTGCCAGCATAGGGGACAGGGGGACCTACGAGCAGTACTTC,CASIGDRGTYEQYF
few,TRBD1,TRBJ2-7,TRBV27,TGTGCCAGCAGCTTCGGGACAGGGGCCTCCTACGAGCAGTACTTC,CASSFGTGASYEQYF
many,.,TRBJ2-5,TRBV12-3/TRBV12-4,TGTGCCAGCAGCACCGGCCGAGACGGGACCCAGTACTTC,CASSTGRDGTQYF
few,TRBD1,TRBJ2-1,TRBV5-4,TGTGCCAGCAGCAGGGACAGTATCAATGAGCAGTTCTTC,CASSRDSINEQFF
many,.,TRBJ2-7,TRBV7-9,TGTGCCAGCAGCTTTAACAACGAGCAGTACTTC,CASSFNNEQYF
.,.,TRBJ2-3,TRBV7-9,TGTGCCAGCAGCTTAGCGGAACGACCGAGCACAGATACGCAGTATTTT,CASSLAERPSTDTQYF
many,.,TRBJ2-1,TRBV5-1,TGCGCCAGCAGCTTGAATCGGGACAATGAGCAGTTCTTC,CASSLNRDNEQFF
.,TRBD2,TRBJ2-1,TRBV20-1,TGCAGTGCTAGCCAACTAGCGGGAGCCTATGAGCAGTTCTTC,CSASQLAGAYEQFF
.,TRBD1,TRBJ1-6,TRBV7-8,TGTGCCAGTCTAAGGGACAGGGTGCGATCCTATAATTCACCCCTCCACTTT,CASLRDRVRSYNSPLHF
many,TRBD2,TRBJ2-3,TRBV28,TGTGCCAGCAGCTTAGCGGGGGAGGGCACAGATACGCAGTATTTT,CASSLAGEGTDTQYF
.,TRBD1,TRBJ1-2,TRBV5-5,TGTGCCAGCAGTTCCCATCCGGGACAGGGTTCTAACTATGGCTACACCTTC,CASSSHPGQGSNYGYTF
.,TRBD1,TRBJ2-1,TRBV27,TGTGCCAGCAGTTTAAAACAGGGGCCCGTCAATGAGCAGTTCTTC,CASSLKQGPVNEQFF
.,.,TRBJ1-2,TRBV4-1,TGCGCCAGCAGCCAAGTAGGGACGCCGTGGGGCTACACCTTC,CASSQVGTPWGYTF
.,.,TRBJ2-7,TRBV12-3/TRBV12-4,TGTGCCAGCAGTTTATGGGGAAAGGACTCCTACGAGCAGTACTTC,CASSLWGKDSYEQYF
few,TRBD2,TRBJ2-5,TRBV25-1,TGTGCCAGCAGTGATTCCCTCGGGGGGAATACTAGCGGGAGGGCCTCAGAGACCCAGTACTTC,CASSDSLGGNTSGRASETQYF
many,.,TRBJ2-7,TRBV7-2,TGTGCCAGCAGCGAGGGGCCCCCCTACGAGCAGTACTTC,CASSEGPPYEQYF
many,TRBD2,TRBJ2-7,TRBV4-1,TGCGCCAGCAGCCAAGAATCCAGCGGGATCTACGAGCAGTACTTC,CASSQESSGIYEQYF
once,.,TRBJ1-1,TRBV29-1,TGCAGCGTTTCTCGGGACCCTCATGAAGCTTTCTTT,CSVSRDPHEAFF
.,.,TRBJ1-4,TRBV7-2,TGTGCCAGCACCCAGGGACGCCGGGCTTCTAATGAAAAACTGTTTTTT,CASTQGRRASNEKLFF
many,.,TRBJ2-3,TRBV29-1,TGCAGCGCCGCTGGGATTGGGGGCCGGACAGATACGCAGTATTTT,CSAAGIGGRTDTQYF
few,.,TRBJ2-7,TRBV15,TGTGCCACCAGCAGTGTTCGGACAGATACCTACGAGCAGTACTTC,CATSSVRTDTYEQYF
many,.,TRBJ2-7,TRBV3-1,TGTGCCAGCAGCCAAGGGGTAGCTGGATCCTACGAGCAGTACTTC,CASSQGVAGSYEQYF
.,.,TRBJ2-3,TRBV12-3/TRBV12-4,TGTGCCAGCAGTTTAGGGGAGAAGGGCCCAGATACGCAGTATTTT,CASSLGEKGPDTQYF
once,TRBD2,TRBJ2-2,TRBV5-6,TGTGCCAGCAGCCCTATAAACCCCTTGCGGGAGGGCGTCGGGGAGCTGTTTTTT,CASSPINPLREGVGELFF
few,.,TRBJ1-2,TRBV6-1,TGTGCCAGCAGTGCTTTAGGCGACTATGGCTACACCTTC,CASSALGDYGYTF